These T cell receptor beta chains were read from a single sample in a study of identical twins. TCRdb itself ran the 5' RACE reads through MiXCR, one entry per CDR3 protein. Among 420,000 or so distinct CDR3 sequences listed, under 20% were seen once. Sequencing was carried out using naive T cells sorted from blood. The receptors derive from a man aged 50 or older in good health. CDR3s include the opening cysteine and the closing phenylalanine or tryptophan. The order of the fields is V gene, clone size, J gene, D gene, CDR3 protein, CDR3 DNA. D genes are given only for firm matches. Size tells how often a clone was seen (once, few, many) or the class of an expanded clone, and some rows leave it out.

TRBV28	few	TRBJ2-1	TRBD1	CASSLWGQGANEQFF	TGTGCCAGCAGTTTATGGGGACAGGGGGCAAATGAGCAGTTCTTC
TRBV25-1	-	TRBJ1-1	-	CASSQLSGAVGAFF	TGTGCCAGCAGTCAGCTGTCGGGGGCCGTGGGAGCTTTCTTT
TRBV5-1	-	TRBJ2-1	-	CASSLGYSGTHEQFF	TGCGCCAGCAGCTTGGGTTACAGTGGGACACATGAGCAGTTCTTC
TRBV12-3/TRBV12-4	many	TRBJ1-3	TRBD1	CASRFQGALSGNTIYF	TGTGCCAGCAGATTCCAGGGGGCGCTTTCCGGAAACACCATATATTTT
TRBV20-1	-	TRBJ2-1	TRBD2	CSVHTGTSGRFDNEQFF	TGCAGTGTTCATACGGGGACTAGCGGGAGATTTGACAATGAGCAGTTCTTC
TRBV7-6	few	TRBJ2-7	-	CASSLGSHEQYF	TGTGCCAGCAGCTTAGGTTCCCACGAGCAGTACTTC
TRBV6-5	-	TRBJ1-4	TRBD1	CASSYGDRAKLFF	TGTGCCAGCAGTTACGGGGACAGGGCAAAACTGTTTTTT
TRBV20-1	many	TRBJ2-1	-	CSSDSGTGLYNEQFF	TGCAGTTCAGATAGTGGGACGGGGCTATACAATGAGCAGTTCTTC
TRBV5-1	few	TRBJ1-6	-	CASSLAGPNFSPLHF	TGCGCCAGCAGCTTGGCTGGGCCAAATTTTTCACCCCTCCACTTT
TRBV20-1	few	TRBJ2-4	TRBD2	CSGGTSPQDIQYF	TGCAGTGGGGGGACTAGCCCGCAGGACATTCAGTACTTC
TRBV11-2	few	TRBJ2-1	-	CASTDRRNPNEQFF	TGTGCCAGCACCGACCGTCGGAACCCCAATGAGCAGTTCTTC
TRBV5-4	-	TRBJ2-2	TRBD1	CASSLMGQVRTGELFF	TGTGCCAGCAGCTTGATGGGACAGGTTCGCACCGGGGAGCTGTTTTTT
TRBV5-5	many	TRBJ2-2	-	CASSDSANTGELFF	TGTGCCAGTTCGGACAGCGCGAACACCGGGGAGCTGTTTTTT
TRBV6-5	-	TRBJ2-7	TRBD1	CASSYSTLDRGFEQYF	TGTGCCAGCAGTTACTCGACGCTTGACAGGGGTTTCGAGCAGTACTTC
TRBV6-2/TRBV6-3	few	TRBJ2-5	-	CATTHGQKETQYF	TGTGCCACCACCCACGGACAGAAGGAGACCCAGTACTTC
TRBV19	-	TRBJ2-7	TRBD1	CASSIWTGGSYEQYF	TGTGCCAGTAGTATTTGGACAGGGGGCTCCTACGAGCAGTACTTC
TRBV13	-	TRBJ2-5	TRBD1	CASSSGQGARGETQYF	TGTGCCAGCAGCTCGGGACAGGGGGCAAGAGGGGAGACCCAGTACTTC
TRBV5-1	-	TRBJ2-7	-	CASTDGTYEQYF	TGCGCCAGTACCGACGGAACCTACGAGCAGTACTTC
TRBV5-1	few	TRBJ2-5	TRBD2	CASRPGTSGEETQYF	TGCGCCAGCAGACCCGGGACTAGCGGGGAAGAGACCCAGTACTTC
TRBV6-2/TRBV6-3	-	TRBJ2-5	TRBD1	CASRTGTGAEETQYF	TGTGCCAGCAGAACCGGGACAGGGGCGGAGGAGACCCAGTACTTC
TRBV4-3	many	TRBJ1-1	-	CASSRTGQTEAFF	TGCGCCAGCAGCCGAACGGGACAAACTGAAGCTTTCTTT
TRBV12-3/TRBV12-4	-	TRBJ1-1	-	CASSRPLGRYTEAFF	TGTGCCAGCAGCCGCCCCCTCGGACGGTACACTGAAGCTTTCTTT
TRBV20-1	-	TRBJ1-1	-	CSASQNTEAFF	TGCAGTGCTAGCCAGAACACTGAAGCTTTCTTT
TRBV6-2/TRBV6-3	-	TRBJ2-7	-	CASSYGHSGTLYEQYF	TGTGCCAGCAGTTACGGGCATAGTGGGACTCTCTACGAGCAGTACTTC
TRBV12-3/TRBV12-4	many	TRBJ2-2	-	CASSSPGSAGELFF	TGTGCCAGCAGCTCACCCGGCAGTGCCGGGGAGCTGTTTTTT
TRBV7-9	many	TRBJ2-5	-	CASSFPGEETQYF	TGTGCCAGCAGCTTCCCAGGGGAGGAGACCCAGTACTTC
TRBV18	-	TRBJ2-1	-	CASSPRVQGSEFF	TGTGCCAGCTCCCCCCGGGTGCAGGGTTCGGAGTTCTTC
TRBV11-1	-	TRBJ2-7	-	CASSLVNREGQYEQYF	TGTGCCAGCAGCTTAGTAAACAGGGAAGGGCAATACGAGCAGTACTTC
TRBV10-3	-	TRBJ2-1	TRBD2	CAIRTSGFYNEQFF	TGTGCCATCAGAACTAGCGGGTTCTACAATGAGCAGTTCTTC
TRBV5-1	many	TRBJ2-7	TRBD2	CASSLSGTSGSYEQYF	TGCGCCAGCAGCTTGAGCGGGACTAGCGGGAGCTACGAGCAGTACTTC
TRBV11-2	-	TRBJ2-1	TRBD1	CASSPSGGGQGTYNEQFF	TGTGCCAGCAGCCCCTCGGGGGGTGGACAGGGGACATACAATGAGCAGTTCTTC
TRBV21-1	many	TRBJ1-5	-	CASSKDGIKAAAGSNQPQHF	TGTGCCAGCAGCAAAGATGGAATCAAGGCCGCGGCGGGAAGCAATCAGCCCCAGCATTTT
TRBV5-1	few	TRBJ2-1	-	CASSIPEGAGSYNEQFF	TGCGCCAGCAGCATTCCAGAGGGGGCGGGGAGCTACAATGAGCAGTTCTTC
TRBV29-1	many	TRBJ2-7	-	CSVVNEQYF	TGCAGCGTTGTAAACGAGCAGTACTTC
TRBV5-1	many	TRBJ2-7	TRBD1	CASSLTGGIDEQYF	TGCGCCAGCAGCTTGACAGGGGGGATCGACGAGCAGTACTTC
TRBV10-2	few	TRBJ2-5	TRBD2	CASSESLAGGLQETQYF	TGCGCCAGCAGTGAGTCGCTTGCGGGGGGGCTCCAAGAGACCCAGTACTTC